By share, the clone carrying this T cell receptor beta chain ranks as medium-sized. Its antigen is undetermined. The germline gene is not matched at one end of the junction; a read error may be the cause. The PCR was carried out with 60 Vbeta primers and 13 Jbeta primers. Assay: immunoSEQ multiplex PCR; the TCRdb copy retains only in-frame clones and omits some. The sample has about 36,000 clones, roughly 69% seen once. Germline CDR1 reads MNHNS; CDR2 reads SASEGT. This CDR3 has 15 residues. These data belong to a study of cytomegalovirus exposure and HLA in healthy donors. Broader study findings: Several top significant clusters appeared, in a later analysis, to be linked to common viral pathogens.

Sequenced sample: PBMCs. The source is a young man in good health and CMV-seronegative. The chain couples TRBV6-1 to TRBJ1-1; TRBD1 agrees at 9 bases. The CDR3 DNA reads as TGTGCCAGCAGTGAACAGGAGACAGGGGGATCAAGAGCCCTCTTT. This codes for CASSEQETGGSRALF.